The sample holds a few counts of the clone carrying this T cell receptor beta chain. The CDR3 runs 11 residues. Trimming removed 4 bases from V and 4 bases from J, with 5 bases in between. Germline CDR1 and CDR2: DFQATT and SNEGSKA (reference sequence). These data come from a study of blood T cell repertoires in COVID-19. Clones were sequenced by immunoSEQ multiplex PCR, and TCRdb holds only the in-frame ones, with some missing. The sample has a few hundred thousand clones, more than 75% seen once; the top ten hold 2.3%. This sequence originates from a woman aged 45-60 years with acute or convalescent COVID-19. The sequencing input was peripheral blood. The rearrangement links TRBV20-1 to TRBJ2-1; D unresolved. The CDR3 nucleotides are TGCAGTGCTACTAGGTACAATGAGCAGTTCTTC. This translates into CSATRYNEQFF.